One and the same sample provided the 8 T cell receptor beta chains below, sequenced in a study of cytomegalovirus exposure and HLA in healthy donors. The PCR used 60 Vbeta and 13 Jbeta primers. The repertoire was sequenced with immunoSEQ multiplex PCR; TCRdb's copy has only in-frame clones and lacks some. The sample lists around 140,000 clones, around 9% occurring once. Sequences were obtained from PBMCs. Receptors were obtained from a woman aged 40 to 50 in good health and CMV-seropositive.

This clone was seen a handful of times. CDR3 sequence (DNA): TGCGCCAGCAGCGTCCTAGCGGGGGATTACAATGAGCAGTTCTTC. It codes for CASSVLAGDYNEQFF. The rearrangement joins TRBV5-1 to TRBJ2-1; 10 bases fit TRBD2. This CDR3 spans 15 amino acids. The germline V gene encodes CDR1 SGHRS and CDR2 YFSETQ. V gave up 4 bases and J gave up 4 bases; unmatched junction bases: 5.

The V and J genes are TRBV27 and TRBJ2-1; perhaps TRBD1 as D (6 bases). From germline, CDR1 is MNHEY and CDR2 SMNVEV (reference sequence). There are 12 residues in the CDR3. The CDR3 is CATQGKSNEQFF. Here the CDR3 DNA reads TGTGCAACACAGGGTAAATCAAATGAGCAGTTCTTC.

The chain uses TRBV29-1 and TRBJ1-2, with D unclear. The germline V gene has CDR1 SQVTM and CDR2 ANQGSEA. Trimming shortened V by 5 bases and J by 0 bases, and 13 bases separated the two germline ends. The CDR3 contains 14 residues. The CDR3 region has the DNA TGCAGCGTTAGACTCACTCGGGCTAACTATGGCTACACCTTC. This encodes CSVRLTRANYGYTF. Full variable domain (outside the CDR3, taken from reference TRBV29-1 and TRBJ1-2): SAVISQKPSRDICQRGTSLTIQCQVDSQVTMMFWYRQQPGQSLTLIATANQGSEATYESGFVIDKFPISRPNLTFSTLTVSNMSPEDSSIYLCSVRLTRANYGYTFGSGTRLTVV.

This clone was detected only a few times. This rearrangement joins TRBV4-3 to TRBJ1-2, with 9 positions matching TRBD1. This CDR3 is built from 15 residues. The V gene end was trimmed by 1 base and the J gene end by 4 bases; junction bases not matched to a gene: 4. CDR1 and CDR2 from the germline V gene are LGHNA and YSLEER. The CDR3 region is CASSQATGGSYGYTF. In DNA form, the CDR3 reads TGCGCCAGCAGCCAAGCCACAGGGGGCTCCTATGGCTACACCTTC.

This clone turned up a few times. The chain carries TRBV7-2 and TRBJ2-5, with TRBD1 identical over 7 bases. This CDR3 has 13 amino acids. Germline lookup yields CDR1 SGHTA and CDR2 FQGNSA. V lost 6 bases to trimming and J lost 3 bases; unmatched junction nucleotides: 4. CDR3 protein: CASSPGTEETQYF. As DNA, the CDR3 is TGTGCCAGCAGTCCCGGGACAGAAGAGACCCAGTACTTC.

Comment on this clone: At one end, the junction sequence differs from germline, possibly due to a read error. This chain connects TRBV18 to TRBJ2-2; the D gene is possibly TRBD2 (7 bases). The CDR3 extends over 16 amino acids. Germline lookup yields CDR1 KGHSH and CDR2 LQKENI. The CDR3 loop reads CASSPPRGANTGELFF. The CDR3 DNA reads as TGTGCCAGCTCACCACCTCGGGGGGCGAATACCGGGGAGCTGTTTTTT.

The sample holds a few counts of this clone. V and J are TRBV5-4 and TRBJ2-5, with TRBD1 identical over 12 bases. J lost 5 bases, V lost 4 bases, and 3 bases had no gene match. CDR3 length equals 14 residues. Germline values: CDR1 SGHNT, CDR2 YYREEE (reference sequence). The CDR3 sequence: CASSPGQGAETQYF. DNA of the CDR3: TGTGCCAGCAGCCCGGGACAGGGGGCTGAGACCCAGTACTTC.

Only a few counts were recorded for this clone. The rearrangement links TRBV5-4 to TRBJ2-3, with 9 bases aligning to TRBD2. Germline CDR1 is SGHNT and CDR2 is YYREEE (reference sequence). With 1 base clipped from V and 2 bases from J, the junction kept 2 bases outside the gene matches. This CDR3 has 15 amino acids. Written as DNA, the CDR3 is TGTGCCAGCAGCTTGAGCGGGGGGACCACAGATACGCAGTATTTT. This codes for CASSLSGGTTDTQYF. The variable domain in full, completed from reference TRBV5-4 and TRBJ2-3, reads ETGVTQSPTHLIKTRGQQVTLRCSSQSGHNTVSWYQQALGQGPQFIFQYYREEENGRGNFPPRFSGLQFPNYSSELNVNALELDDSALYLCASSLSGGTTDTQYFGPGTRLTVL.